The present T cell receptor (beta chain) was sequenced within a study of cytomegalovirus exposure and HLA in healthy donors. V lost 6 bases to trimming and J lost 3 bases, with 8 bases between them. The CDR3 is 12 amino acids. Germline CDR1 SNHLY, CDR2 FYNNEI. Use of 60 Vbeta and 13 Jbeta primers characterized the PCR. TCRdb keeps only in-frame clones here, not all; method: immunoSEQ multiplex PCR. The table shows 150,000 to 200,000 clones, with 65% to 80% occurring only once. When sampled, the donors appeared nominally healthy, though they likely had unrecorded immune exposures. The genes are TRBV2 and TRBJ1-2; perhaps TRBD1 as D (6 bases). The receptor's source is a woman aged 25 to 45 in good health and CMV-seronegative. Sequenced: PBMCs. The CDR3 DNA is TGTGCCAGCAGGCCAGGGGACTATGGCTACACCTTC. This gives the protein CASRPGDYGYTF.